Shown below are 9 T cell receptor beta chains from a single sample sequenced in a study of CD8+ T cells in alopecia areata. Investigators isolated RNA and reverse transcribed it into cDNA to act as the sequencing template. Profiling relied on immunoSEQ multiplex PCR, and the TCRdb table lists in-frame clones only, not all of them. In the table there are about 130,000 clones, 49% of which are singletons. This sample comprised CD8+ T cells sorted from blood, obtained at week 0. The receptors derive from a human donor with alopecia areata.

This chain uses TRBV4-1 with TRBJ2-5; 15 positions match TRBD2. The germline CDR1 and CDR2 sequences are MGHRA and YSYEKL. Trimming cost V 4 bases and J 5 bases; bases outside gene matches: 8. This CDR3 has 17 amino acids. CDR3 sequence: CASSPRTSGGAWETQYF. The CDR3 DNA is TGCGCCAGCAGCCCAAGGACTAGCGGGGGGGCGTGGGAGACCCAGTACTTC.

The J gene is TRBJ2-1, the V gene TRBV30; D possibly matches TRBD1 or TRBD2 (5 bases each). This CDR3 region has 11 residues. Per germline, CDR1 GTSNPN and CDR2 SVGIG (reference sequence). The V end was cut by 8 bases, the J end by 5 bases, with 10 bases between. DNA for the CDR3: TGTGCCAGGGACGTAGACAATGAGCAGTTCTTC. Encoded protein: CARDVDNEQFF.

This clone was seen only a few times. CDR3 DNA sequence: TGTGCCACCAGCACAGGACAGGGTCTAACGAATGAGCAGTTCTTC. Translated: CATSTGQGLTNEQFF. This sequence joins TRBV15 and TRBJ2-1, with TRBD1 identical over 8 bases. The germline gives CDR1 LNHNV, CDR2 YYDKDF (reference sequence). The V gene end was trimmed by 4 bases and the J gene end by 7 bases; junction bases not matched to a gene: 9. The CDR3 spans 15 residues.

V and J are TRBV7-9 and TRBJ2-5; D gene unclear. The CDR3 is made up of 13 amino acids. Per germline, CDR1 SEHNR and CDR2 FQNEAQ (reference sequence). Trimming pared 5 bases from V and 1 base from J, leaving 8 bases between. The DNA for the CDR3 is TGTGCCAGCAGCCTCGAGAGCCAAGAGACCCAGTACTTC. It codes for CASSLESQETQYF.

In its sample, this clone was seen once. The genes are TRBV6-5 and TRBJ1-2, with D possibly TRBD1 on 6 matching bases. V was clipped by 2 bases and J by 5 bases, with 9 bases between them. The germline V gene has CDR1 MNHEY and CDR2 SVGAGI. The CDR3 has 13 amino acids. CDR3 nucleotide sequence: TGTGCCAGCAGTTACCACAGGGAATATGGCTACACCTTC. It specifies CASSYHREYGYTF.

The CDR3 reads CASSLGTRDGNYGYTF. CDR3 sequence (DNA): TGCGCCAGCAGCTTGGGTACCCGAGACGGTAACTATGGCTACACCTTC. V usage is TRBV5-1 and J usage is TRBJ1-2; no firm D call. Germline CDR1 reads SGHRS; CDR2 reads YFSETQ. V lost 0 bases, J lost 1 base, and 13 bases lay in between. The CDR3 runs to 16 residues.

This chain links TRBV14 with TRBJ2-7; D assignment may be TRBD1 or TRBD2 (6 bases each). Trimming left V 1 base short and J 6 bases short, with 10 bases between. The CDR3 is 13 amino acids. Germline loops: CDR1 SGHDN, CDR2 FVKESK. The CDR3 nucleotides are TGTGCCAGCAGCCAAGCTGGAGGGGGCGAGCAGTACTTC. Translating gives CASSQAGGGEQYF.

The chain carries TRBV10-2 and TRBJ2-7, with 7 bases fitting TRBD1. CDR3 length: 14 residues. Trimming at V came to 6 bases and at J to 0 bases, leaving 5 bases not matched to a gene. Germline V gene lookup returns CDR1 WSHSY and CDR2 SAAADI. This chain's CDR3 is CASREDRSSYEQYF. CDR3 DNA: TGCGCCAGCAGGGAGGACAGGAGCTCCTACGAGCAGTACTTC.

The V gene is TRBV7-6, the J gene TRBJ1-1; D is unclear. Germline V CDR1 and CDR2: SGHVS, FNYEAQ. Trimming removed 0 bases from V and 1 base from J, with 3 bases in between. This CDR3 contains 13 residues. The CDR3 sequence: CASSLAPNTEAFF. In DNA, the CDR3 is TGTGCCAGCAGCTTAGCCCCGAACACTGAAGCTTTCTTT.